A selection of T cell receptor beta chains follows, all from one sample in a study of blood T cell repertoires in COVID-19. This table comes from immunoSEQ multiplex PCR, and its TCRdb copy is limited to in-frame clones, with some not included. The sample lists about 71,000 clones; 86% were seen once. The sample consisted of peripheral blood. These TCRs come from a man aged 25-45 years with acute or convalescent COVID-19. The CDR3 runs from the conserved cysteine through the conserved F or W. A D gene is named only where the DNA matches it firmly. Rows may omit the clone size; those that give it use once, few, many or a size class.

clone_size d_call j_call v_call cdr3_nt cdr3_aa
NA NA TRBJ2-2 TRBV27 TGTGCCAGCAGTCCCGGGACACTAAACACCGGGGAGCTGTTTTTT CASSPGTLNTGELFF
NA TRBD2 TRBJ2-1 TRBV18 TGTGCCAGCTCGTACTTAGCGGGAAGCTCCTACAATGAGCAGTTCTTC CASSYLAGSSYNEQFF
NA NA TRBJ1-1 TRBV3-1/TRBV3-2 TGTGCCAGCAGCCAAGATCGGGTGGTCGGCTCTGAAGCTTTCTTT CASSQDRVVGSEAFF
NA TRBD2 TRBJ2-4 TRBV20-1 TGCAGTGCTAGTAGGGGCGGGAGTGTAACCAAAAACATTCAGTACTTC CSASRGGSVTKNIQYF
NA TRBD1 TRBJ2-1 TRBV5-1 TGCGCCAGCAGCGCGACAGGGTATAGGTCCTACAATGAGCAGTTCTTC CASSATGYRSYNEQFF
once TRBD2 TRBJ2-6 TRBV9 TGTGCCAGCAGCGTTGACGGGAGGCGAGGGGCCAACGTCCTGACTTTC CASSVDGRRGANVLTF
NA NA TRBJ2-3 TRBV7-2 TGTGCCAGCAGCGCCCTACAGGGTGGAGGCACAGATACGCAGTATTTT CASSALQGGGTDTQYF
NA NA TRBJ2-5 TRBV30 TGTGCCTGGAGTGTCGACAGGTTTCGGAAGACCCAGTACTTC CAWSVDRFRKTQYF
few NA TRBJ1-2 TRBV21-1 TGTGCCAGCAGCAAAGAATCGGGGGAAGGCTACACCTTC CASSKESGEGYTF
NA NA TRBJ2-1 TRBV5-4 TGTGCCAGCAGCTTTGGCGGGATGGATTACAATGAGCAGTTCTTC CASSFGGMDYNEQFF
NA NA TRBJ1-1 TRBV7-2 TGTGCCAGCAGTCTTACAGGGACCTATACTGAAGCTTTCTTT CASSLTGTYTEAFF
NA NA TRBJ2-2 TRBV7-3 TGTGCCAGCAGCGCCACAGGGTCCACCGGGGAGCTGTTTTTT CASSATGSTGELFF
NA NA TRBJ2-2 TRBV7-2 TGTGCCAGCAGCTTAGTGCGGAGTCTGAACACCGGGGAGCTGTTTTTT CASSLVRSLNTGELFF
NA TRBD1 TRBJ1-2 TRBV5-8 TGTGCCAGCAGCTTGGGACAGGGGAGCTATGGCTACACCTTC CASSLGQGSYGYTF
NA NA TRBJ2-2 TRBV18 TGTGCCAGCTCACCACCGAAGGACTCCGGGGAGCTGTTTTTT CASSPPKDSGELFF
NA TRBD1 TRBJ1-1 TRBV7-2 TGTGCCAGCAGCTTAGGGGGCGCGACAGGGTGGTCTGAAGCTTTCTTT CASSLGGATGWSEAFF
NA NA TRBJ1-2 TRBV5-1 TGCGCCAGCAGCTTGGCTGCGGACGGGGTCTATGGCTACACCTTC CASSLAADGVYGYTF
NA NA TRBJ1-1 TRBV4-1 TGCGCCAGCAGCCAACCGGGACACAAGACCCGGGGGAACACTGAAGCTTTCTTT CASSQPGHKTRGNTEAFF
NA TRBD1 TRBJ1-5 TRBV2 TGTGCCAGCGGCCGGGACAGTCATAATCAGCCCCAGCATTTT CASGRDSHNQPQHF
few NA TRBJ1-6 TRBV7-2 TGTGCCAGCAGCTTAGGAGGATTTAATTCACCCCTCCACTTT CASSLGGFNSPLHF